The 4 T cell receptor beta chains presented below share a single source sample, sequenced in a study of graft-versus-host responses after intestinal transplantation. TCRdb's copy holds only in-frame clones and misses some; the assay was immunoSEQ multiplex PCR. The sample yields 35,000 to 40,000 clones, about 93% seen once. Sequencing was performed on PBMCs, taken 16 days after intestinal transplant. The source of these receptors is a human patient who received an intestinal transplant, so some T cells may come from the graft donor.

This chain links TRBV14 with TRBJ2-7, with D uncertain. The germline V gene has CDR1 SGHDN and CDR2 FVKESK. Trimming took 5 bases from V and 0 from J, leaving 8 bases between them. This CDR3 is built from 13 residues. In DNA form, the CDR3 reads TGTGCCAGCAGCGGGTTGAGCTCCTACGAGCAGTACTTC. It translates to CASSGLSSYEQYF.

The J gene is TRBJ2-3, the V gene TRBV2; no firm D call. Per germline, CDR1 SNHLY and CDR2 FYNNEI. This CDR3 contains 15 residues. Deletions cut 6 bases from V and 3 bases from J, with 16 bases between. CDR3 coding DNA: TGTGCCAGCAGCCTAGATTCGCTCGTGACAGATACGCAGTATTTT. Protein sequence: CASSLDSLVTDTQYF. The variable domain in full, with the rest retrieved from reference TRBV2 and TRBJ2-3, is EPEVTQTPSHQVTQMGQEVILRCVPISNHLYFYWYRQILGQKVEFLVSFYNNEISEKSEIFDDQFSVERPDGSNFTLKIRSTKLEDSAMYFCASSLDSLVTDTQYFGPGTRLTVL.

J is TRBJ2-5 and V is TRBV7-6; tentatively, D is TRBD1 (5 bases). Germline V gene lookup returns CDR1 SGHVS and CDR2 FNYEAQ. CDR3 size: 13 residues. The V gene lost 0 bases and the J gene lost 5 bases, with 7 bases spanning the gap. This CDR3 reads CASSLARGETQYF. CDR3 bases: TGTGCCAGCAGCTTAGCTAGGGGCGAGACCCAGTACTTC.

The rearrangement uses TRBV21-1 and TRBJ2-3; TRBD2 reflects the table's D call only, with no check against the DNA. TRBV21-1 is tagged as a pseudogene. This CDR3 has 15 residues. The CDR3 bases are TGTGCCAGCAGCACCGGGACTAGTCGTGGAGATACGCAGTATTTT. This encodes CASSTGTSRGDTQYF.